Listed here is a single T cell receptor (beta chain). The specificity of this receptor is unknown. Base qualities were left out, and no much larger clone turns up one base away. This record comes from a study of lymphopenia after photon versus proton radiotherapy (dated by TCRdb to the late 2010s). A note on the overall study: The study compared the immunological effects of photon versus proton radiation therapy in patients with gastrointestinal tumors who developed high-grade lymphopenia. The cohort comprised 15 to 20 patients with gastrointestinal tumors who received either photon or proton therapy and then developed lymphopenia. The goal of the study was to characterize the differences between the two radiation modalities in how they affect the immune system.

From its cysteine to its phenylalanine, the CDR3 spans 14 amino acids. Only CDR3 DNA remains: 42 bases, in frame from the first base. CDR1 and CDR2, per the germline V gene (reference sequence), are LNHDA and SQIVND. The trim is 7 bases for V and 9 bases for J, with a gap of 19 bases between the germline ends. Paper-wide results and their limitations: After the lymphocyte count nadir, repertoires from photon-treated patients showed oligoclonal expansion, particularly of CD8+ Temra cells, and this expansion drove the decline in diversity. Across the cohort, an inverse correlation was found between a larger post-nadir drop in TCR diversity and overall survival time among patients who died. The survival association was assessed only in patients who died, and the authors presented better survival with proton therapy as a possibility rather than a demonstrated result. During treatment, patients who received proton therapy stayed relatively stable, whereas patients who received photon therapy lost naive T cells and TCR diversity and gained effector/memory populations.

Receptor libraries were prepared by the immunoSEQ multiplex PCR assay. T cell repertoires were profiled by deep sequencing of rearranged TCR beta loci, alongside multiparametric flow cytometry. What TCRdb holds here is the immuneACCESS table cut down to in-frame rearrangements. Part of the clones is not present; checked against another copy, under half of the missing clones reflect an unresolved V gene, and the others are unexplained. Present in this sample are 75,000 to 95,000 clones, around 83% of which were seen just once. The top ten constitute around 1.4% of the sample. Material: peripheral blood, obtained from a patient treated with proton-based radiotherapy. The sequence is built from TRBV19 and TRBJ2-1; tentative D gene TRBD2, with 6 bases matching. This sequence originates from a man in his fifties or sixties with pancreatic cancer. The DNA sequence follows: TGTGCCAGTACCTCACTGGACCCCGGGGGTGAGCAGTTCTTC. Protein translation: CASTSLDPGGEQFF.